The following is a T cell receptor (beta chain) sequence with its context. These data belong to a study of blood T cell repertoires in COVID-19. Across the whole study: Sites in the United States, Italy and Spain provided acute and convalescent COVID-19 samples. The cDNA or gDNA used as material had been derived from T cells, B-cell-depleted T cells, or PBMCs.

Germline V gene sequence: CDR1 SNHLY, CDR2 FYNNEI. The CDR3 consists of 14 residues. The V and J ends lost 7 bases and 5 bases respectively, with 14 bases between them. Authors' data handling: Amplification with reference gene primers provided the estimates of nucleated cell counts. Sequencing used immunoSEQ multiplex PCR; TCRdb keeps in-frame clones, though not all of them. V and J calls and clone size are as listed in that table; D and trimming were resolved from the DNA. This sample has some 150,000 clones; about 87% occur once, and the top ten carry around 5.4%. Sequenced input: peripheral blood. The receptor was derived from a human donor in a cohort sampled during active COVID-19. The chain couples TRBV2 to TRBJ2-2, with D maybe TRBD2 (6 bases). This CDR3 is CASNVVRETGELFF. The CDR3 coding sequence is TGTGCCAGCAATGTTGTTCGGGAGACCGGGGAGCTGTTTTTT.